This T cell receptor (beta chain) was found in a study of shared clonotypes between healthy human individuals. Overall study findings and caveats: Clonotype sharing across donors was expected to vary with sequencing depth.

Remarks on this clone: Its antigen remains unknown.

Each replicate PCR on the sorted subsets used 150 to 200 ng DNA (around 30,000 T cell genomes). Only in-frame clones appear in the TCRdb table, and some are missing; sequencing was by immunoSEQ multiplex PCR. The table has millions of clones, approximately 95% seen once. CDR1 is LNHDA, CDR2 SQIVND, per germline (reference sequence). V shed 4 bases and J 8 bases; nucleotides not matched to a gene: 8. This CDR3 has 15 amino acids. The sample comprised naive CD4+ T cells from PBMCs. Specified subset: CD45RA+ positively selected. The chain links TRBV19 to TRBJ1-4; 9 positions agree with TRBD1. The receptor comes from a man aged 18 to 35 in good health. Some clones in this sample may be carry-over from other donors' samples. The CDR3: CASSTSGTGLEKLFF. CDR3 nucleotides: TGTGCCAGTAGTACCTCCGGGACAGGGTTGGAAAAACTGTTTTTT.